This TCR beta chain was sequenced during a study of blood T cell repertoires in COVID-19. Study overall: COVID-19 samples collected from the United States, Italy and Spain covered acute and convalescent phases. Nucleic acid was either cDNA or gDNA, and it came from T cells, B-cell-depleted T cells, or PBMCs.

CDR1 and CDR2 from the germline V gene are GTSNPN and SVGIG (reference sequence). Trimming cost V 4 bases and J 3 bases; bases outside gene matches: 4. This CDR3 has 14 residues. This clone was recorded a few times. Methods used by the authors: Nucleated cell counts were estimated from reference gene primer amplification. Repertoires were generated with immunoSEQ multiplex PCR, while TCRdb's copy carries only in-frame clones and drops some. D and trimming come from the DNA, and the V and J calls and clone size come from that table. In the table there are more than 100,000 clones, more than 75% of which are singletons.

The TCR was taken from a man between 70 and 80 years old with active COVID-19. The V and J genes are TRBV30 and TRBJ2-2; 8 bases fit TRBD1. Sequencing was carried out using peripheral blood. DNA for the CDR3: TGTGCCTGGACCCAGGGGGCTTACACCGGGGAGCTGTTTTTT. Its protein is CAWTQGAYTGELFF.